These T cell receptor beta chains were read from a single sample in a study of cytomegalovirus exposure and HLA in healthy donors. The data were produced by immunoSEQ multiplex PCR, yet TCRdb's version contains in-frame clones alone and is incomplete. This table holds about 110,000 clones, around nine tenths found once. Sequenced sample: PBMCs. The receptors derive from a woman aged 25-40 years in good health and CMV-seropositive. Each CDR3 is given with its conserved first and last residue. The D gene is left open where the match is weak. Expanded clones get a size class; other rows say once, few or many, or leave the size out.

j_call d_call v_call clone_size cdr3_aa cdr3_nt
TRBJ2-2 TRBD2 TRBV7-8 NA CASSGTSGGASRHGELFF TGTGCCAGCAGCGGCACTAGCGGGGGGGCTTCACGCCACGGGGAGCTGTTTTTT
TRBJ2-1 NA TRBV27 NA CASSSRGSYNEQFF TGTGCCAGCAGTTCGCGAGGGAGTTACAATGAGCAGTTCTTC
TRBJ1-2 TRBD1 TRBV9 NA CASTRQGLDSYGYTF TGTGCCAGCACCAGACAGGGCCTGGATAGCTATGGCTACACCTTC
TRBJ2-7 TRBD2 TRBV5-4 once CASSSGTSGRGEQYF TGTGCCAGCAGCTCTGGGACTAGCGGGAGGGGGGAGCAGTACTTC
TRBJ2-7 NA TRBV7-2 NA CASSLDTSISYEQYF TGTGCCAGCAGCTTAGACACTAGCATCTCCTACGAGCAGTACTTC
TRBJ2-7 TRBD1 TRBV7-9 NA CASSHRTDRVYEQYF TGTGCCAGCAGCCATAGGACGGACAGGGTTTACGAGCAGTACTTC
TRBJ2-7 NA TRBV11-2 NA CASSPLVPGYEQYF TGTGCCAGCAGCCCTCTAGTACCGGGGTACGAGCAGTACTTC
TRBJ1-1 TRBD1 TRBV9 NA CASSVRGLDTEAFF TGTGCCAGCAGCGTAAGGGGGCTGGACACTGAAGCTTTCTTT
TRBJ2-2 TRBD1 TRBV5-6 NA CASSLVQGAYTGELFF TGTGCCAGCAGCTTGGTGCAGGGGGCCTACACCGGGGAGCTGTTTTTT
TRBJ2-3 TRBD1 TRBV5-1 many CASSLVQGAGTDTQYF TGCGCCAGCAGCTTGGTACAGGGGGCCGGCACAGATACGCAGTATTTT
TRBJ1-2 NA TRBV2 NA CASHRATRPGRDGYTF TGTGCCAGCCACAGGGCAACCCGGCCGGGACGGGATGGCTACACCTTC
TRBJ2-7 TRBD1 TRBV2 NA CASSKSGGAGISLEEQYF TGTGCCAGCAGTAAGTCAGGGGGAGCAGGGATAAGTTTGGAAGAGCAGTACTTC
TRBJ1-2 NA TRBV5-1 NA CASSLVTEKPNYGYTF TGCGCCAGCAGCTTGGTTACAGAAAAACCTAACTATGGCTACACCTTC
TRBJ2-7 NA TRBV30 NA CAWSVTAPYEQYF TGTGCCTGGAGTGTGACTGCGCCCTACGAGCAGTACTTC
TRBJ2-1 TRBD2 TRBV27 NA CASSLLGGRAYNEQFF TGTGCCAGCAGTTTATTGGGCGGGAGGGCCTACAATGAGCAGTTCTTC
TRBJ2-7 NA TRBV28 NA CASSGGEQYF TGTGCCAGCAGTGGGGGGGAGCAGTACTTC
TRBJ2-7 NA TRBV15 NA CATSRRYRGTTPYEQYF TGTGCCACCAGCAGAAGATACAGGGGGACTACACCCTACGAGCAGTACTTC
TRBJ2-7 TRBD1 TRBV11-3 NA CASSFGQGYEQYF TGTGCCAGCAGCTTTGGACAGGGGTACGAGCAGTACTTC
TRBJ1-6 TRBD1 TRBV30 NA CAWSTGGNSPLHF TGTGCCTGGAGCACAGGGGGTAATTCACCCCTCCACTTT
TRBJ2-4 TRBD1 TRBV28 NA CASRRQGVDIQYF TGTGCCAGCAGGAGACAGGGAGTAGACATTCAGTACTTC
TRBJ2-1 TRBD2 TRBV4-2 NA CASSQESLSGSLDEQFF TGTGCCAGCAGCCAAGAGAGCCTTAGCGGGAGTCTAGATGAGCAGTTCTTC
TRBJ1-5 TRBD1 TRBV14 NA CASSLTGMGQPQHF TGTGCCAGCAGCCTGACAGGGATGGGTCAGCCCCAGCATTTT
TRBJ2-1 NA TRBV4-3 NA CASSTSRDSHSDEQFF TGCGCCAGCAGCACGAGCCGGGACTCGCACAGCGATGAGCAGTTCTTC
TRBJ1-5 NA TRBV28 NA CASSQDLQGLHQPQHF TGTGCCAGCAGCCAAGACTTACAGGGTTTACATCAGCCCCAGCATTTT
TRBJ1-6 NA TRBV25-1 NA CASSDTDGEGSPLHF TGTGCCAGCAGTGATACAGACGGGGAGGGTTCACCCCTCCACTTT
TRBJ2-7 NA TRBV15 NA CATSRVGPSYEQYF TGTGCCACCAGCAGAGTGGGCCCATCCTACGAGCAGTACTTC
TRBJ2-7 TRBD1 TRBV2 NA CASLRERDRGSREQYF TGTGCCAGCCTAAGGGAGCGGGACAGGGGCAGCCGCGAGCAGTACTTC
TRBJ2-1 TRBD2 TRBV10-2 NA CASSESGVGYNEQFF TGCGCCAGCAGTGAAAGCGGGGTGGGGTACAATGAGCAGTTCTTC
TRBJ2-5 NA TRBV27 NA CASSFLAPEGQETQYF TGTGCCAGCAGTTTCCTCGCTCCGGAGGGGCAAGAGACCCAGTACTTC
TRBJ2-7 TRBD2 TRBV2 NA CASSEEAGKSYEQYF TGTGCCAGCAGTGAGGAAGCGGGGAAATCCTACGAGCAGTACTTC
TRBJ1-3 NA TRBV7-3 NA CARPIRGPGNTIYF TGTGCCCGGCCTATACGAGGGCCTGGAAACACCATATATTTT
TRBJ2-1 TRBD2 TRBV9 NA CASSQVSGASGGYYNEQFF TGTGCCAGCAGCCAAGTATCGGGGGCTAGCGGGGGATATTACAATGAGCAGTTCTTC
TRBJ2-5 TRBD1 TRBV9 NA CASSSRGDRAETQYF TGTGCCAGCAGCTCGAGAGGAGACAGGGCAGAGACCCAGTACTTC
TRBJ2-7 NA TRBV4-3 NA CASSQDLGGYEQYF TGCGCCAGCAGCCAAGATTTGGGGGGCTACGAGCAGTACTTC
TRBJ1-5 NA TRBV30 NA CAWNYGENQPQHF TGTGCCTGGAATTACGGGGAAAATCAGCCCCAGCATTTT
TRBJ2-7 TRBD1 TRBV6-6 NA CASSNRQGYEQYF TGTGCCAGCAGTAACCGACAGGGCTACGAGCAGTACTTC
TRBJ1-1 TRBD1 TRBV10-2 NA CASRGTGPNTEAFF TGCGCCAGCAGGGGGACAGGGCCGAACACTGAAGCTTTCTTT
TRBJ2-2 TRBD1 TRBV7-9 NA CASRNDRESGELFF TGTGCCAGCAGAAACGACAGGGAGTCCGGGGAGCTGTTTTTT
TRBJ1-2 NA TRBV2 NA CASNFDRNNYGYTF TGTGCCAGCAACTTTGACAGGAATAACTATGGCTACACCTTC
TRBJ1-4 NA TRBV30 NA CAWNRRTNEKLFF TGTGCCTGGAACAGGAGAACTAATGAAAAACTGTTTTTT
TRBJ1-1 NA TRBV9 NA CASSVDPSLGSTEAFF TGTGCCAGCAGCGTAGACCCTAGTCTGGGTAGCACTGAAGCTTTCTTT
TRBJ2-5 NA TRBV2 NA CASSGDRETQYF TGTGCCAGCTCAGGGGACCGGGAGACCCAGTACTTC
TRBJ2-5 TRBD2 TRBV19 NA CATTGLAGGETQYF TGTGCCACCACGGGACTAGCGGGGGGAGAGACCCAGTACTTC
TRBJ2-1 TRBD2 TRBV6-5 NA CASSKLAGGGGEQFF TGTGCCAGCAGTAAGCTAGCGGGAGGTGGGGGTGAGCAGTTCTTC
TRBJ2-3 TRBD2 TRBV29-1 NA CSVTSGSRVADTQYF TGCAGCGTTACTAGCGGGTCCAGGGTGGCAGATACGCAGTATTTT
TRBJ1-2 TRBD1 TRBV7-2 once CASSSGQANGYTF TGTGCCAGCAGCTCGGGACAGGCCAATGGCTACACCTTC
TRBJ1-1 NA TRBV7-6 NA CASSLGQGSSEAFF TGTGCCAGCAGCTTAGGCCAGGGGTCCTCTGAAGCTTTCTTT
TRBJ2-7 TRBD1 TRBV7-9 NA CASSLPDRGDEQYF TGTGCCAGCAGCTTACCTGACAGGGGCGACGAGCAGTACTTC
TRBJ1-2 TRBD1 TRBV29-1 NA CSVASDRGDGYTF TGCAGCGTTGCCTCGGACAGGGGCGATGGCTACACCTTC
TRBJ2-6 TRBD2 TRBV7-9 once CASSFTGGTSGRGANVLTF TGTGCCAGCAGCTTCACCGGGGGGACTAGCGGGAGAGGGGCCAACGTCCTGACTTTC
TRBJ1-4 NA TRBV6-6 NA CASAWGPSNEKLFF TGTGCCAGCGCCTGGGGCCCTTCTAATGAAAAACTGTTTTTT